This T cell receptor beta chain was sequenced for a study of immune evolution from preneoplasia to lung adenocarcinoma. This CDR3 comprises 14 residues. The junction had 8 bases not matched to a gene; V was cut back by 6 bases and J by 1 base. Germline CDR1 SQVTM, CDR2 ANQGSEA. Method: immunoSEQ multiplex PCR; TCRdb's copy keeps in-frame clones and lacks some. Of approximately 2,700 clones in the sample, roughly 80% were seen once. The specimen sequenced was FFPE invasive lung adenocarcinoma tissue. The TCR was taken from a person aged 55 to 79 with invasive lung adenocarcinoma. The chain couples TRBV29-1 to TRBJ2-7, with 8 nucleotides matching TRBD1. The CDR3 loop is CSVSPGQASYEQYF. Here the CDR3 DNA reads TGCAGCGTAAGTCCGGGACAGGCTTCCTACGAGCAGTACTTC.